This TCR beta chain was sequenced for a study of CD8+ T cells in alopecia areata. Whole-study results and caveats: Scalp sample data also include resident alphabeta T cells from normal skin.

Peripheral blood and lesional scalp punch biopsies were taken from alopecia areata patients. A remark on this clone: Its matching antigen is unknown.

The CDR3 consists of 11 residues. V lost 1 base, J lost 8 bases, and 8 bases lay in between. Germline V gives CDR1 GTSNPN, CDR2 SVGIG (reference sequence). After isolation, RNA underwent reverse transcription to generate cDNA as the sequencing template. Using immunoSEQ multiplex PCR, the repertoire was profiled, and TCRdb retains in-frame clones only, with some absent. Here the sample spans some 100,000 clones, roughly two fifths being singletons. Sequenced: CD4+ T cells sorted from blood. The genes are TRBV30 and TRBJ1-2; maybe TRBD1 (5 bases). This receptor was taken from a human donor with alopecia areata. The CDR3 coding sequence is TGTGCCTGGAGTGCGGGACCGGGCTACACCTTC. Translated, it gives CAWSAGPGYTF.